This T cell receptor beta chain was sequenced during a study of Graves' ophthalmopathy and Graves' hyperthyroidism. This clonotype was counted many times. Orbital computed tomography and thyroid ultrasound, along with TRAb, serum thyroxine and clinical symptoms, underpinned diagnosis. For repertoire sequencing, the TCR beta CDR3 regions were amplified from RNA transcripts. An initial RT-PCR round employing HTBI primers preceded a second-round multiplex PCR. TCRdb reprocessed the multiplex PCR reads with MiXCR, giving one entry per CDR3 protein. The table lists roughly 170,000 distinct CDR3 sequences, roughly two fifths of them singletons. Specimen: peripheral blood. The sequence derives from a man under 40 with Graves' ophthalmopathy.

CDR3 DNA sequence: TGTGCCAGCAGACCGGGGGAGGGGGGGGTAGTGGAGACCCAGTACTTC. This translates into CASRPGEGGVVETQYF. The V gene is TRBV11-2, the J gene TRBJ2-5, with D perhaps TRBD2 (7 bases). Germline-derived CDR1 and CDR2 are SGHAT and FQNNGV. This CDR3 spans 16 amino acids. V lost 6 bases, J lost 5 bases, and 22 bases lay in between.